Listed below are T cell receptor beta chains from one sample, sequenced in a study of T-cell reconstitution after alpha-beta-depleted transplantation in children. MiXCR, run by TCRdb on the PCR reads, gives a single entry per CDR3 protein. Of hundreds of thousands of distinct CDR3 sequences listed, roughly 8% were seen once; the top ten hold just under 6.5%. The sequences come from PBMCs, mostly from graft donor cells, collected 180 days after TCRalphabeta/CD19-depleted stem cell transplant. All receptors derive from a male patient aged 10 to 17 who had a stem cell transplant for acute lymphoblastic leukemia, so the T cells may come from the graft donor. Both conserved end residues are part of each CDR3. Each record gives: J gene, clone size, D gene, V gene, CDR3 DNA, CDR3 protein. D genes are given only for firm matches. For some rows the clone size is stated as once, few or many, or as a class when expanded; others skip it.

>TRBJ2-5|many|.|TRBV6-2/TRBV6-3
TGTGCCAGCAGCCCCGGGACTTCGGGGGAGACCCAGTACTTC
CASSPGTSGETQYF
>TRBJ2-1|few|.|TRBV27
TGTGCCAGCAGTTTAAGGAGTAGAAGCTCCTACAATGAGCAGTTCTTC
CASSLRSRSSYNEQFF
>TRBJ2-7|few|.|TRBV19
TGTGCCAGTAGTGTCACCGCGACGGTCTCCTACGAGCAGTACTTC
CASSVTATVSYEQYF
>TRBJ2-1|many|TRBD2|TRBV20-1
TGCAGTGCCGCTATCAGCGGGGGGGCCAGTAATGAGCAGTTCTTC
CSAAISGGASNEQFF
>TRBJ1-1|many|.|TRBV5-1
TGCGCCAGCAGTTGGGGCGCAGGGACTGAAGCTTTCTTT
CASSWGAGTEAFF
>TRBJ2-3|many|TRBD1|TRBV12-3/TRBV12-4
TGTGCCAGCACCCCCCCGGACAGGGTAACAGATACGCAGTATTTT
CASTPPDRVTDTQYF
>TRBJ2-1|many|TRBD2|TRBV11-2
TGTGCCAGCAGCCCAAGACTAGCGGGCGGGCTAAGTGACAATGAGCAGTTCTTC
CASSPRLAGGLSDNEQFF
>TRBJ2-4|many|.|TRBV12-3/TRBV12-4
TGTGCCAGCAGCCCAAGGGGGATGGGCGGTATGGCCAAAAACATTCAGTACTTC
CASSPRGMGGMAKNIQYF
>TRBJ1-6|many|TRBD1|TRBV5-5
TGTGCCAGCAGCACGGACAGGGGGGGAGGTTCACCCCTCCACTTT
CASSTDRGGGSPLHF
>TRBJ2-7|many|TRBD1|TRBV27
TGTGCCAGCAGAAGGACAGGGGGTGGCTACGAGCAGTACTTC
CASRRTGGGYEQYF
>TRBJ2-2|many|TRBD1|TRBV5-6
TGTGCCAGCAGCTTGCCCGGGACAGCCCGGGGCACCGGGGAGCTGTTTTTT
CASSLPGTARGTGELFF
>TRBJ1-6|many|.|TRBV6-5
TGTGCCAGCAGTATGGACCGACGAGGTTCACCCCTCCACTTT
CASSMDRRGSPLHF
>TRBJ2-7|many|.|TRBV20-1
TGCAGTGCTAGGTTCGGTAACAGAGCCTACGAGCAGTACTTC
CSARFGNRAYEQYF
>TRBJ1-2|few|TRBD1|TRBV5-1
TGCGCCAGCAGCGGACAGGCGTTCTTAAACTATGGCTACACCTTC
CASSGQAFLNYGYTF
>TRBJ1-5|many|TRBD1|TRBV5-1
TGCGCCAGCAGCTTGGAGGCGACAGGGGGCAATCAGCCCCAGCATTTT
CASSLEATGGNQPQHF
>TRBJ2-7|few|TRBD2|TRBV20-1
TGCAGTGCTAGAGTCGGGACTAGCGGTGTTTCCTACGAGCAGTACTTC
CSARVGTSGVSYEQYF
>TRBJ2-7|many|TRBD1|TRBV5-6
TGTGCCAGCAGCTCGACAGGGCTGGGGATTTACGAGCAGTACTTC
CASSSTGLGIYEQYF
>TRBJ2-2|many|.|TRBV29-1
TGCAGCGTTGACGGAGAGCCTAACACCGGGGAGCTGTTTTTT
CSVDGEPNTGELFF
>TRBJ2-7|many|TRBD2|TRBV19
TGTGCCAGTAGCCTCCGGGGGGGCTCCTACGAGCAGTACTTC
CASSLRGGSYEQYF
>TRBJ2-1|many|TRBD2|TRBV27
TGTGCCAGCACGACTAGCGGGCGCACTACAAATGAGCAGTTCTTC
CASTTSGRTTNEQFF
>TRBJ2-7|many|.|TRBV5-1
TGCGCCAGCAGCTTGGCTGTAGAAAACTACGAGCAGTACTTC
CASSLAVENYEQYF
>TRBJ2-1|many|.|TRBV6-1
TGTGCCAGCAGTGTTTTCGGGTATAGTGAGCAGTTCTTC
CASSVFGYSEQFF
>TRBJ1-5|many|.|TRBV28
TGTGCCAGCAGTTTAATCGCCAATCAGCCCCAGCATTTT
CASSLIANQPQHF
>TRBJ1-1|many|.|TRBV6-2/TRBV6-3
TGTGCCAGCAGCCAACTCGGCCGGCTTGAAGCTTTCTTT
CASSQLGRLEAFF
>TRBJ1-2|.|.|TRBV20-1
TGCTGCGCTAGCCCCTCGGGGGGGGACTATGGCTACACCTTC
CCASPSGGDYGYTF
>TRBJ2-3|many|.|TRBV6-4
TGTGCCAGCCGTCAGGGGAGGTCCACAGATACGCAGTATTTT
CASRQGRSTDTQYF